These T cell receptor beta chains were read from a single sample in a study of radiotherapy plus CTLA-4 blockade in lung cancer. Generated by immunoSEQ multiplex PCR, the TCRdb table keeps only in-frame clones and is missing some. The sample records around 110,000 clones, over 80% being singletons. The material sequenced was peripheral blood, taken from a patient treated with radiotherapy plus ipilimumab. These receptors were taken from a human donor with non-small cell lung cancer that progressed on radiotherapy plus ipilimumab. Both conserved end residues are part of each CDR3. D genes are given only for firm matches. Size is omitted from some rows. Given values are once, few, many or a class for expanded clones.

>TRBV11-2|TRBD2|-|TRBJ2-3
CASSWGGLAGAADTQYF
TGTGCCAGCAGCTGGGGTGGGCTAGCGGGAGCGGCAGATACGCAGTATTTT
>TRBV11-2|TRBD2|few|TRBJ2-7
CASRDSGNASYEQYF
TGTGCCAGCAGAGATAGCGGGAATGCCTCCTACGAGCAGTACTTC
>TRBV30|-|-|TRBJ1-2
CAWSTMTGSAYGYTF
TGTGCCTGGAGTACTATGACAGGCTCAGCCTATGGCTACACCTTC
>TRBV4-1|-|few|TRBJ2-7
CASSQVMFTAYEQYF
TGCGCCAGCAGCCAAGTTATGTTCACGGCCTACGAGCAGTACTTC
>TRBV6-1|TRBD1|once|TRBJ2-1
CASSGDRALNEQFF
TGTGCCAGCAGTGGGGACAGGGCTTTGAATGAGCAGTTCTTC
>TRBV15|-|-|TRBJ1-1
CATSRDQGSTRVEAFF
TGTGCCACCAGCAGAGATCAGGGGAGCACTCGGGTTGAAGCTTTCTTT
>TRBV5-1|-|-|TRBJ2-7
CASSLKGAYEQYF
TGCGCCAGCAGCTTGAAGGGGGCCTACGAGCAGTACTTC
>TRBV11-3|-|-|TRBJ1-3
CASSLEPRAGNTIYF
TGTGCCAGCAGCTTAGAGCCGCGGGCTGGAAACACCATATATTTT
>TRBV18|TRBD1|-|TRBJ2-1
CASSPLDRGEQFF
TGTGCCAGCTCACCCCTCGACAGGGGTGAGCAGTTCTTC
>TRBV6-5|TRBD2|-|TRBJ2-3
CASSYLLAGVTDTQYF
TGTGCCAGCAGTTACCTTCTAGCGGGGGTCACAGATACGCAGTATTTT
>TRBV6-1|TRBD2|-|TRBJ2-7
CASSEAGWGGSHEQYF
TGTGCCAGCAGTGAAGCAGGATGGGGGGGGTCCCACGAGCAGTACTTC
>TRBV5-1|TRBD1|-|TRBJ2-5
CASSLDGTGQETQYF
TGCGCCAGCAGCTTGGACGGGACAGGCCAAGAGACCCAGTACTTC
>TRBV6-5|-|-|TRBJ2-1
CASGLGGVGQNEQFF
TGTGCCAGCGGATTAGGCGGGGTCGGTCAGAATGAGCAGTTCTTC
>TRBV6-5|-|-|TRBJ2-2
CASSYGLGDTGELFF
TGTGCCAGCAGTTACGGGTTGGGGGACACCGGGGAGCTGTTTTTT